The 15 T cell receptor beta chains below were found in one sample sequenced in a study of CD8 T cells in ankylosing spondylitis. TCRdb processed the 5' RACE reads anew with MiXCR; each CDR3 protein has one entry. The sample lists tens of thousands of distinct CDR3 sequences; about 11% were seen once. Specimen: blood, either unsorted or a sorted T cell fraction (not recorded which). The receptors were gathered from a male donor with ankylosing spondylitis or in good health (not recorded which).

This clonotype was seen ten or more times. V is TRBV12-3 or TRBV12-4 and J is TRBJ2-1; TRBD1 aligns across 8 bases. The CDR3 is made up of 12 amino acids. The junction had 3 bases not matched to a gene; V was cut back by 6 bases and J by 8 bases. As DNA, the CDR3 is TGTGCCAGCAGCGACAGGGGCGATGAGCAGTTCTTC. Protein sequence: CASSDRGDEQFF.

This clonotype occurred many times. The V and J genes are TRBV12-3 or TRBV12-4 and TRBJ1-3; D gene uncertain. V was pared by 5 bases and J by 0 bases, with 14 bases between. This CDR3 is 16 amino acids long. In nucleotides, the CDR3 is TGTGCCAGCAGTCCTATGTCTCTTCTCTCTGGAAACACCATATATTTT. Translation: CASSPMSLLSGNTIYF.

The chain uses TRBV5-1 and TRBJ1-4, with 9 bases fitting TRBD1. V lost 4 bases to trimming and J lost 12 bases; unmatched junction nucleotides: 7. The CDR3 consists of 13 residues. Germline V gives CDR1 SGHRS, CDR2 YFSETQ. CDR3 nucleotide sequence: TGCGCCAGCAGCGCGGGACAGGGAGGGGAACTGTTTTTT. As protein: CASSAGQGGELFF.

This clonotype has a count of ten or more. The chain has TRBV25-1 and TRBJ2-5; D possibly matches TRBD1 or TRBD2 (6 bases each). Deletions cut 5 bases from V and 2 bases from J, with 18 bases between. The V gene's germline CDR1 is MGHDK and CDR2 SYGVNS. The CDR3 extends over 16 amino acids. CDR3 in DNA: TGTGCCAGCAGTTCCGAGGGGGGTCGGTTGCAAGAGACCCAGTACTTC. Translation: CASSSEGGRLQETQYF.

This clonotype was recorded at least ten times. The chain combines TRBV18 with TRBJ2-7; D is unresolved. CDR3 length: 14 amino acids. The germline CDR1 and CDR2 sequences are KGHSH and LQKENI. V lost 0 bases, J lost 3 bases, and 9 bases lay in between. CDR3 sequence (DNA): TGTGCCAGCTCACCACCGTCTAAGGGCTACGAGCAGTACTTC. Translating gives CASSPPSKGYEQYF.

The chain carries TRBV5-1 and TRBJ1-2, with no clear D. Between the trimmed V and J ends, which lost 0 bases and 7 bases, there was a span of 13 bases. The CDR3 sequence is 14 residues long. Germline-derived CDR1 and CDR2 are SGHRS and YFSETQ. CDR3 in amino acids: CASSLDWRTFGYTF. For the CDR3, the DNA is TGCGCCAGCAGCTTGGACTGGAGGACCTTTGGCTACACCTTC.

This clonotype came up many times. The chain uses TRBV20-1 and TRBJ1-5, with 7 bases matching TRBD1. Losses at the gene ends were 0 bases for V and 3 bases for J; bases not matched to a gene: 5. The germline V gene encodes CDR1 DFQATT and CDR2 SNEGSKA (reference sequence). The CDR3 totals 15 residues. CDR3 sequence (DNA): TGCAGTGCTAGAGAAGGGGGCCCGTACAATCAGCCCCAGCATTTT. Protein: CSAREGGPYNQPQHF.

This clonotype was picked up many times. The CDR3 sequence is CSAIPPSGTDTQYF. The CDR3 nucleotides are TGCAGTGCTATTCCCCCGTCGGGGACAGATACGCAGTATTTT. The rearrangement links TRBV20-1 to TRBJ2-3; D might be TRBD2 (5 bases). Trimming left V 4 bases short and J 3 bases short, with 14 bases between. The CDR3 contains 14 residues. Per the germline V gene, CDR1 is DFQATT and CDR2 is SNEGSKA (reference sequence).

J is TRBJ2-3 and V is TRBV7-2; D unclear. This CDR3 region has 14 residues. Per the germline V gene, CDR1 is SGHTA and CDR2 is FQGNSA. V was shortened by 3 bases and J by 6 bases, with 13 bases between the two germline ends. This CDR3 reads CASSFLSYADTQYF. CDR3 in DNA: TGTGCCAGCAGCTTTCTGTCGTATGCGGATACGCAGTATTTT.

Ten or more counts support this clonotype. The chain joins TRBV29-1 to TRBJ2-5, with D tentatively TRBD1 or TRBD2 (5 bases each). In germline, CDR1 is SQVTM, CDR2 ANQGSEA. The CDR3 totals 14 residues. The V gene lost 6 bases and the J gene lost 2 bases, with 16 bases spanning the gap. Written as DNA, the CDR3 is TGCAGCGTCCGGGACCCATGGCGGCAAGAGACCCAGTACTTC. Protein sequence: CSVRDPWRQETQYF.

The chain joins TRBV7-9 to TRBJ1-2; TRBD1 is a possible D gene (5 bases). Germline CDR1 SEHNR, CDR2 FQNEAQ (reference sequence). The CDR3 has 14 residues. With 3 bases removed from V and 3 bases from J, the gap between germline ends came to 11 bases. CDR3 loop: CASSFEGRDYGYTF. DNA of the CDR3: TGTGCCAGCAGCTTTGAGGGGCGCGACTATGGCTACACCTTC. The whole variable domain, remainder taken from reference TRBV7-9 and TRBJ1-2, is DTGVSQNPRHKITKRGQNVTFRCDPISEHNRLYWYRQTLGQGPEFLTYFQNEAQLEKSRLLSDRFSAERPKGSFSTLEIQRTEQGDSAMYLCASSFEGRDYGYTFGSGTRLTVV.

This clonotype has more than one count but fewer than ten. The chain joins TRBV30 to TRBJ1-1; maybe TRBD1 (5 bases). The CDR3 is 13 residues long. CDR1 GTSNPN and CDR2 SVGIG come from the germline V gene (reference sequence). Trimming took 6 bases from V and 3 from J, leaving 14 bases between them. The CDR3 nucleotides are TGTGCCTGTCCGGGGGTTGGGGACACTGAAGCTTTCTTT. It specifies CACPGVGDTEAFF.

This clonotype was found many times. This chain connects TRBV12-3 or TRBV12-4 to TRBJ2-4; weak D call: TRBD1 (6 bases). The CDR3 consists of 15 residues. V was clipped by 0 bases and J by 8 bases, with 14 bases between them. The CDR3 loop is CASSLAYREWHIQYF. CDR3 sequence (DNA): TGTGCCAGCAGTTTAGCGTACAGGGAGTGGCACATTCAGTACTTC.

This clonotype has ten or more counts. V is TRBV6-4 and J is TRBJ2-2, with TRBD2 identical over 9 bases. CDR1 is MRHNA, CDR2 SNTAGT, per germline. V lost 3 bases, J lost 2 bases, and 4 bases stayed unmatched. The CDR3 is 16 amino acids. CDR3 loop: CASSDSGGDNTGELFF. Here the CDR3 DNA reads TGTGCCAGCAGTGATAGCGGGGGTGATAACACCGGGGAGCTGTTTTTT.

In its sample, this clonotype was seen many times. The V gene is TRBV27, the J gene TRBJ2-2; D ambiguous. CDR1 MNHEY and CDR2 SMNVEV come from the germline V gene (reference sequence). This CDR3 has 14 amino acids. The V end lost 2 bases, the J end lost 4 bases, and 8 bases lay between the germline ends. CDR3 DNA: TGTGCCAGCAGTTTAATACAGCCCACCGGGGAGCTGTTTTTT. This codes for CASSLIQPTGELFF.